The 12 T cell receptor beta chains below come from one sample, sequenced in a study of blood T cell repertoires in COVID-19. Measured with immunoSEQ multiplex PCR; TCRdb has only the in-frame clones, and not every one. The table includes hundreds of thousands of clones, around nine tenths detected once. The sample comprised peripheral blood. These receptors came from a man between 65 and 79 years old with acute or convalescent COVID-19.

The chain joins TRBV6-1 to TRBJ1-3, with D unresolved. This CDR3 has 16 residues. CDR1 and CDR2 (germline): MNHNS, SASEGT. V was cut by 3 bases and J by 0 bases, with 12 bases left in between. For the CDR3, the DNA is TGTGCCAGCAGTGAGTGGCTGCCAAGCTCTGGAAACACCATATATTTT. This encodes CASSEWLPSSGNTIYF.

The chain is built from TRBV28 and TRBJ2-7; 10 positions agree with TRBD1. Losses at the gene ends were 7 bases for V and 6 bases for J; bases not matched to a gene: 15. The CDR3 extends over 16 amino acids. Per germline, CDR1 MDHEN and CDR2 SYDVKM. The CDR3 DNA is TGTGCCAGCACCAAACCCCCGGGACAGGGGAACTCCGAGCAGTACTTC. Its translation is CASTKPPGQGNSEQYF.

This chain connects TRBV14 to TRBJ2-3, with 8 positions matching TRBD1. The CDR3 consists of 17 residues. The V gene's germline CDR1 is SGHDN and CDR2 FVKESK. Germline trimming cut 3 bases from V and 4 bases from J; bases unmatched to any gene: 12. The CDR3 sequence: CASSHRPGQASPDTQYF. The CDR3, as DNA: TGTGCCAGCAGCCACAGACCGGGACAGGCCTCGCCAGATACGCAGTATTTT.

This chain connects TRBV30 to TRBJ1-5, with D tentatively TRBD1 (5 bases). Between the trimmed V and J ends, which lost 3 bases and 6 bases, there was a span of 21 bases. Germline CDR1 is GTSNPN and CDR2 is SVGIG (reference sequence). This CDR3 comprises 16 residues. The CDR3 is CAWRDESAWGIQPQHF. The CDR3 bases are TGTGCCTGGAGAGACGAGTCGGCCTGGGGCATTCAGCCCCAGCATTTT.

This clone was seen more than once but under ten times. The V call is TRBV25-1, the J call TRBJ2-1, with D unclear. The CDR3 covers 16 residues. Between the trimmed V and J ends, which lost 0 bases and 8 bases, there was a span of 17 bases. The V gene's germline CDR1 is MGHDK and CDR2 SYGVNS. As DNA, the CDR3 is TGTGCCAGCAGTGAATATTCGAGACTTAGCATGCATGAGCAGTTCTTC. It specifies CASSEYSRLSMHEQFF.

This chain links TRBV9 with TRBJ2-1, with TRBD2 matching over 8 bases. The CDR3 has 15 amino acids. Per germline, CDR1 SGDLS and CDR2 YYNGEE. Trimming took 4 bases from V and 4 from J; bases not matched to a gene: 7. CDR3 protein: CASSRRLANYNEQFF. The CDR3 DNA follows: TGTGCCAGCAGCCGCCGACTAGCGAATTACAATGAGCAGTTCTTC.

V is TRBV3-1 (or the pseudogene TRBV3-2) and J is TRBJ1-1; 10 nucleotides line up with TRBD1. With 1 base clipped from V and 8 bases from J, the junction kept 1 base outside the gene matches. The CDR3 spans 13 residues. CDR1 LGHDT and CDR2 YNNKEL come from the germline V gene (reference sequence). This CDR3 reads CASSQVGQGEAFF. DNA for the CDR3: TGTGCCAGCAGCCAAGTGGGACAGGGGGAAGCTTTCTTT.

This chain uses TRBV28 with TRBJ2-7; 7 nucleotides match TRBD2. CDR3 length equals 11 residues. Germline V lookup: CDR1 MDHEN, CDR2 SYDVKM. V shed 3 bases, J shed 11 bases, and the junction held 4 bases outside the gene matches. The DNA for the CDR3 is TGTGCCAGCAGTTTCGAGCGGGATAAGTACTTC. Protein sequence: CASSFERDKYF.

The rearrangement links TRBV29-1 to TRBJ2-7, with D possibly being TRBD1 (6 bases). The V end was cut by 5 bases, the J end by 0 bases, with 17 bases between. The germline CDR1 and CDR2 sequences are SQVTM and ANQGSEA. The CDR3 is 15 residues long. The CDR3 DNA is TGCAGCGTTAGAGGGGGAAAGGGAAGCTCCTACGAGCAGTACTTC. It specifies CSVRGGKGSSYEQYF.

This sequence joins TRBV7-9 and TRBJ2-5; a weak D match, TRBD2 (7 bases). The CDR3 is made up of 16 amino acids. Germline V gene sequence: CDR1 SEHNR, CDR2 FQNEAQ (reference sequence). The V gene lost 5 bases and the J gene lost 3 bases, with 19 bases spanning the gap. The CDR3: CASSHSGASGKETQYF. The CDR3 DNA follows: TGTGCCAGCAGCCACTCGGGGGCTAGCGGTAAAGAGACCCAGTACTTC.

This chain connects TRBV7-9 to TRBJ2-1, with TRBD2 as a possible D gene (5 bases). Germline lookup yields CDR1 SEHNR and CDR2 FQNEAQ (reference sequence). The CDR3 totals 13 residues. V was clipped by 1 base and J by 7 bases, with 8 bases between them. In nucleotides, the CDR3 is TGTGCCAGCAGCTTAGGGTCGGGGAATGAGCAGTTCTTC. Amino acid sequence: CASSLGSGNEQFF.

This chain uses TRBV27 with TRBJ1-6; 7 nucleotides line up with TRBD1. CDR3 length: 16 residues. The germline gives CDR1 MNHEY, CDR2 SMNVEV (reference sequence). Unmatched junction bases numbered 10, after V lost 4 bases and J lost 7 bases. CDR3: CASSSRSAGGNSPLHF. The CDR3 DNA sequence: TGTGCCAGCAGTTCGCGATCGGCAGGGGGGAATTCACCCCTCCACTTT.